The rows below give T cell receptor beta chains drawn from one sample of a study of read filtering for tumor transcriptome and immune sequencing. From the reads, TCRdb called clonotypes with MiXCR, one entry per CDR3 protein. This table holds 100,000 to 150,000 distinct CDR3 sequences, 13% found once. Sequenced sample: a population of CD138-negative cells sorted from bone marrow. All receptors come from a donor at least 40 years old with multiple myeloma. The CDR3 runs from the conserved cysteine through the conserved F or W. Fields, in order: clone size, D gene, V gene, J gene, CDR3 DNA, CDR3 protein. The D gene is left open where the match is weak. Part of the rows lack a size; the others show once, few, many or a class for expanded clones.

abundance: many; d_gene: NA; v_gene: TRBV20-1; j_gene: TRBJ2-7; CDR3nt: TGCAGTGCTAGAGAGTTAGGCGTAACCCCCTACGAGCAGTACTTC; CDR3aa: CSARELGVTPYEQYF
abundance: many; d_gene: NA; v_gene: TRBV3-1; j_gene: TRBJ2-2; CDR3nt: TGTGCCAGCAGCCAAGATCCCCTGAGGGAGCTGTTTTTT; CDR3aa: CASSQDPLRELFF
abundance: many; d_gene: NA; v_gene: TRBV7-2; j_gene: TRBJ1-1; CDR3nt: TGTGCCAGCAGAAAGGACGGGGGGCAAGGGAACACTGAAGCTTTCTTT; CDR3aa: CASRKDGGQGNTEAFF
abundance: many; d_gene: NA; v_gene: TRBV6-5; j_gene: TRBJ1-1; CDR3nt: TGTGCCAGCAGTCGGACAAGGAACACTGAAGCTTTCTTT; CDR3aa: CASSRTRNTEAFF
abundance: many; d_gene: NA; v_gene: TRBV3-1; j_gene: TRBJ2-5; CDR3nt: TGTGCCAGCAGCCCGCGGAGGTCCCGGGGAGAGACCCAGTACTTC; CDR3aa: CASSPRRSRGETQYF
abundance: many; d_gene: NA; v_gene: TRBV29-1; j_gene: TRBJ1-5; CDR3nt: TGCAGCGTAGGTCCGGGAGTGGATCAGCCCCAGCATTTT; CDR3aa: CSVGPGVDQPQHF
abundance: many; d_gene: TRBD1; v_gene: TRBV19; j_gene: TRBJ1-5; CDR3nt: TGTGCCAGTAGTATAGCCAGGGGGAGGAATCAGCCCCAGCATTTT; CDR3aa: CASSIARGRNQPQHF
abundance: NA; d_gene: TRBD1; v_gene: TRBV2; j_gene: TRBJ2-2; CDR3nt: TGTGCCAGCAGTGGGGGGACAGGCCCCTTGAACACCGGGGAGCTGTTTTTT; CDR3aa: CASSGGTGPLNTGELFF
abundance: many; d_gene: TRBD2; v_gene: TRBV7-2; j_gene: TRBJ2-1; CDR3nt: TGTGCCAGCAGCTTAACTAGCGGAGGGTCGAACTACAATGAGCAGTTCTTC; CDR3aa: CASSLTSGGSNYNEQFF
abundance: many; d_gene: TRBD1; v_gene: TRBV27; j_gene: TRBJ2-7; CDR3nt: TGTGCCAGCAGACCCACGGGACAGGGGGCTTACGAGCAGTACTTC; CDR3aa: CASRPTGQGAYEQYF
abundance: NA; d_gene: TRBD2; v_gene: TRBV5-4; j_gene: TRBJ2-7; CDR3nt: TGTGCCAGCCGTCCGGGACTAGCGGGAGGGCGCGTCGAGCAGTCCTTC; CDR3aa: CASRPGLAGGRVEQSF
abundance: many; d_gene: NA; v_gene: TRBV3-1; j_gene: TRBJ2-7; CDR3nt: TGTGCCAGCAGCCAAGGTGTTACATCCGCCTACGAGCAGTACTTC; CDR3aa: CASSQGVTSAYEQYF
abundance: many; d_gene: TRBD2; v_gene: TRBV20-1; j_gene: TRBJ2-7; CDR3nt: TGCAGTGCCCGTGGACTAGCGGGAGATTACGAGCAGTACTTC; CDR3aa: CSARGLAGDYEQYF
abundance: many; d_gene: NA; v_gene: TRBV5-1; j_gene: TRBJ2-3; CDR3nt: TGTGCCAGCAGCTTGGGCGCGAGCACAGATACGCAGTATTTT; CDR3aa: CASSLGASTDTQYF
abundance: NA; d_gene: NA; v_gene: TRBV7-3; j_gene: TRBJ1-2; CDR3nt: TGTGCCAGCAGCCCCGGGACAAACGGAGGCTACACCTTC; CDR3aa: CASSPGTNGGYTF
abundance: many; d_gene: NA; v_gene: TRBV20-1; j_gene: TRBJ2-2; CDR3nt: TGCAGTGCCCCCATAGGCAGGGCGATCCCCGGGGAGCTGTTTTTT; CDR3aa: CSAPIGRAIPGELFF
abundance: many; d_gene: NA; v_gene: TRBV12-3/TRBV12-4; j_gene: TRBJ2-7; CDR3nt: TGTGCCAGCAGTTTAGAAGTATACGAGCAGTACTTC; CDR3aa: CASSLEVYEQYF
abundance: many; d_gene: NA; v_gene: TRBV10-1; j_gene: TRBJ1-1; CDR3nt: TGCGCCAGCAGTGAGTCGGGCAGTCTGTCGAACACTGAAGCTTTCTTT; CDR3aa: CASSESGSLSNTEAFF
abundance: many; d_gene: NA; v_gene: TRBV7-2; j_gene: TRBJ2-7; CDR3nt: TGTGCCAGCAGCTTTTCTACCCAGGGCGCGTACGAGCAGTACTTC; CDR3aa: CASSFSTQGAYEQYF
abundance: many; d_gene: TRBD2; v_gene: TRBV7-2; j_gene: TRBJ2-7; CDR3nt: TGTGCCAGCAGCTCCCGGTCGGGAGGGGAGTACGAGCAGTACTTC; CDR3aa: CASSSRSGGEYEQYF
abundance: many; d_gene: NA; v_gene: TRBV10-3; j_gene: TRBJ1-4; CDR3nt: TGTGCCATCAGTGAGCCAACCGGGACGGTGGATGAAAAAGGGTTTTTT; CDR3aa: CAISEPTGTVDEKGFF
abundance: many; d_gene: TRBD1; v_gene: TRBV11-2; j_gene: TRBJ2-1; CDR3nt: TGTGCCAGCAGCCTAAGACAGGGGGCGGAAGGCAATGAGCAGTTCTTC; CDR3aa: CASSLRQGAEGNEQFF
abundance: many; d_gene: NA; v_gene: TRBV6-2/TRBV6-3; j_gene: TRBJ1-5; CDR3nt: TGTGCCAGCAGTGCGGGGGTTTATAGCAATCAGCCCCAGCATTTT; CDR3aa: CASSAGVYSNQPQHF
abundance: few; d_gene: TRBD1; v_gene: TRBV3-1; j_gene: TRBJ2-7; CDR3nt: TGTGCCAGCAGCCAGCCGGGACAGCTAAACTACGAGCAGTACTTC; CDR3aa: CASSQPGQLNYEQYF
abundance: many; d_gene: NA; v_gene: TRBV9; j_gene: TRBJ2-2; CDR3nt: TGTGCCAGCAGCGCCGGGACATCGAACACCGGGGAGCTGTTTTTT; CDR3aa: CASSAGTSNTGELFF
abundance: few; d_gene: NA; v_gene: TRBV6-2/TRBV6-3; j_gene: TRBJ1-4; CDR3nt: TGTGCCAGCAGTCTCATCAATGAAAAACTGTTTTTT; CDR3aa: CASSLINEKLFF
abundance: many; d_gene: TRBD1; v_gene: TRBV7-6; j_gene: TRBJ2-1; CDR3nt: TGTGCCAGCAGCGTAGTAGACAGGGGGCGACCCAGCTCCTACAATGAGCAGTTCTTC; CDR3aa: CASSVVDRGRPSSYNEQFF
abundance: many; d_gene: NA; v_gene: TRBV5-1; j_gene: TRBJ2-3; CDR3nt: TGCGCCAGCAGCTTGGAGGCCTACCCGGGGACAGATACGCAGTATTTT; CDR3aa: CASSLEAYPGTDTQYF
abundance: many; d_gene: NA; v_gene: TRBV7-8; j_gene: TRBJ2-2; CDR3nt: TGTGCCAGCAGCTTAGGCAGAAACACCGGGGAGCTGTTTTTT; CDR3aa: CASSLGRNTGELFF
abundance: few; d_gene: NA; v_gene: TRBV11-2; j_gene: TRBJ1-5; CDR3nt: TGTGCCAGCAGCTTAGACGCGGGACAGCCCCAGCATTTT; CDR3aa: CASSLDAGQPQHF
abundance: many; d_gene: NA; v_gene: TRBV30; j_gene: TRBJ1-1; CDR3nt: TGTGCCTGGAGTGTACAGGTAAACACTGAAGCTTTCTTT; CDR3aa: CAWSVQVNTEAFF
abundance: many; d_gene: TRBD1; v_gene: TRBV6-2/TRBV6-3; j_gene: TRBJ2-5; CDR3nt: TGTGCCAGCAGTTCTTACACCGGGACAGGAAAAGAGACCCAGTACTTC; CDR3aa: CASSSYTGTGKETQYF
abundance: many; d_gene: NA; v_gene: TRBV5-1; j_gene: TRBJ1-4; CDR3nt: TGCGCCAGCAGCCCCGATCCGAAAGAAGGCCTCGCCAATGAAAAACTGTTTTTT; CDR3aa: CASSPDPKEGLANEKLFF
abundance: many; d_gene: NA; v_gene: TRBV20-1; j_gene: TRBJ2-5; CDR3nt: TGCAGTGCTACAGGGAGAGAGACCCAGTACTTC; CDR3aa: CSATGRETQYF
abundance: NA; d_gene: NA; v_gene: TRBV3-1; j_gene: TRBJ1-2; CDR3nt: TGTGCCAGCAGCCAGAGTCCGGATGGCTACACCTTC; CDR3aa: CASSQSPDGYTF
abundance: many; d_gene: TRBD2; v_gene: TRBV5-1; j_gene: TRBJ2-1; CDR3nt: TGCGCCAGCAAACCTTCTAGCGGGGGTTCCTACAATGAGCAGTTCTTC; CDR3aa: CASKPSSGGSYNEQFF
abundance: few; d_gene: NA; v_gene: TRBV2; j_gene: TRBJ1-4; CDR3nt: TGTGCCAGCAGTGATCTCCAGCGAGGGGAGAAACTGTTTTTT; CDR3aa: CASSDLQRGEKLFF
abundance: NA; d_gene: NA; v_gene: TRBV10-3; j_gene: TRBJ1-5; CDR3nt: TGTGCCTCCAGTAGGGGGGCATCCAATCAGCCCCAGCATTTT; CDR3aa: CASSRGASNQPQHF
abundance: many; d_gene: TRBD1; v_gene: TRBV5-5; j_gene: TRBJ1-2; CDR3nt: TGTGCCAGCAGCTTGGGGGACAGCTCATATGGCTACACCTTC; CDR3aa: CASSLGDSSYGYTF
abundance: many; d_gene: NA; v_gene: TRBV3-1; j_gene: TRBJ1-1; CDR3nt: TGTGCCAGCAGCCAACAGCGGGTCACTGAAGCTTTCTTT; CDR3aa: CASSQQRVTEAFF
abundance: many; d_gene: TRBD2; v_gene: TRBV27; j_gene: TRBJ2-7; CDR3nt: TGTGCCAGCAGTTGGACTAGCGGGAGATTCGAGCAGTACTTC; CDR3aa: CASSWTSGRFEQYF
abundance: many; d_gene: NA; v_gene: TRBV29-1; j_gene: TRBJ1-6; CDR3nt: TGCAGCGACGATGGGAATTCACCCCTCCACTTT; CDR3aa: CSDDGNSPLHF
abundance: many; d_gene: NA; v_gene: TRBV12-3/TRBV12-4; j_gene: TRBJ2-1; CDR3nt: TGTGCCAGCAGTTCCCCGGAGTACAATGAGCAGTTCTTC; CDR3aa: CASSSPEYNEQFF
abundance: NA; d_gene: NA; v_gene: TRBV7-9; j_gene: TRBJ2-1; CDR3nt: TGTGCTAGCAGCTTAGAAGGACAGTACAGTGAGCAGTTCTTC; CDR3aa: CASSLEGQYSEQFF
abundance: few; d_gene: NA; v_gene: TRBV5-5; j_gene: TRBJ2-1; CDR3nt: TGTGCCAGCAGCTTGGAGGCGGCGGGGATCTTC; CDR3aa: CASSLEAAGIF